This TCR beta chain was recorded in a study of CD8 T cells in Susac syndrome. Random hexamers primed reverse transcription of about 0.5 to 1 ug RNA. TCRdb ran MiXCR on the immunoSEQ multiplex PCR reads and lists one entry per CDR3 protein. This repertoire shows 150,000 or so distinct CDR3 sequences, around 94% found once; its top ten account for roughly 0.13%. V gave up 4 bases and J gave up 5 bases; unmatched junction bases: 7. Germline V lookup: CDR1 LGHDT, CDR2 YNNKEL (reference sequence). CDR3 length: 14 residues. Sequencing of TCR beta was performed on blood CD8+ T cells and on blood CD4+ T cells.

Sequenced sample: CD4+ T cells from PBMCs. The rearrangement links TRBV3-1 to TRBJ1-2; 7 bases fit TRBD1. The TCR sequence derives from a human donor in good health. DNA of the CDR3: TGTGCCAGCAGCCCTGACAGGGCCGGGTATGGCTACACCTTC. It yields the protein CASSPDRAGYGYTF.